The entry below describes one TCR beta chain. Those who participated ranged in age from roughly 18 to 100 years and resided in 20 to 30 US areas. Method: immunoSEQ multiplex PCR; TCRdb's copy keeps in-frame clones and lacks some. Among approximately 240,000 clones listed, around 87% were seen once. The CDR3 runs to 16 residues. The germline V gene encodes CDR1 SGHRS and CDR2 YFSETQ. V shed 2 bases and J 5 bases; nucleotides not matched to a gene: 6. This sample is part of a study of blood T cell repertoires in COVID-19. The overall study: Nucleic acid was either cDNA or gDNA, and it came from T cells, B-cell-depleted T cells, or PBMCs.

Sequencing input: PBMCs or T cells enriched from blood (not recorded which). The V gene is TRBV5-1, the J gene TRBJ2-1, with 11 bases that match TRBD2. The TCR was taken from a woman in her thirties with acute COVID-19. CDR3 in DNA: TGCGCCAGCAGCTTAGCACTAGCGGGGGCCAACAATGAGCAGTTCTTC. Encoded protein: CASSLALAGANNEQFF.